A selection of T cell receptor beta chains follows, all from one sample in a study of neoadjuvant nivolumab and ipilimumab in lung cancer. The repertoire was sequenced with immunoSEQ multiplex PCR; TCRdb's copy has only in-frame clones and lacks some. The data contain some 18,000 clones, about 87% of them singletons. The specimen was peripheral blood, collected before neoadjuvant nivolumab, alone or with ipilimumab. Receptors were obtained from an adult with non-small cell lung cancer. CDR3s include the opening cysteine and the closing phenylalanine or tryptophan. The D gene is left open where the match is weak. Clone size appears in some rows only: once, few, many, or a class for an expanded clone.

V gene,clone size,D gene,J gene,CDR3 DNA,CDR3 protein
TRBV18,few,TRBD1,TRBJ2-1,TGTGCCAGCTCACCGGGACAGCGAGGTTCCACTGAGCAGTTCTTC,CASSPGQRGSTEQFF
TRBV30,once,.,TRBJ2-1,TGTGCCTGGAGTGGAGCGATCCCCTACAATGAGCAGTTCTTC,CAWSGAIPYNEQFF
TRBV5-1,.,TRBD1,TRBJ2-1,TGCGCCAGCAGCTTGGCGGGACAGCTTTACAATGAGCAGTTCTTC,CASSLAGQLYNEQFF
TRBV6-5,.,TRBD2,TRBJ2-3,TGTGCCAGCAGACCCCGGACTAGCGGGAGTTATTCGCAGTATTTT,CASRPRTSGSYSQYF
TRBV4-2,.,TRBD2,TRBJ2-7,TGTGCCAGCAGCCGAGCCGGGACTAGCGGATCCTACGAGCAGTACTTC,CASSRAGTSGSYEQYF
TRBV27,.,TRBD2,TRBJ2-5,TGTGCCAGTAGAAGCGGGAGGGAGTACCAAGAGACCCAGTACTTC,CASRSGREYQETQYF
TRBV6-5,.,.,TRBJ1-2,TGTGCCAGCAGTTACACCGCAGGAGCCCCCTATGGCTACACCTTC,CASSYTAGAPYGYTF
TRBV5-1,.,.,TRBJ2-1,TGCGCCAGCAGCTTTAGCGACCATGAGCAGTTCTTC,CASSFSDHEQFF
TRBV30,.,.,TRBJ1-2,TGTGCCTGGGGCCAGCCGGTGAACTATGGCTACACCTTC,CAWGQPVNYGYTF
TRBV5-1,once,.,TRBJ1-1,TGCGCCAGCAGCTTGGTCGCGGGAGTAAGGACTGAAGCTTTCTTT,CASSLVAGVRTEAFF
TRBV5-4,.,.,TRBJ2-6,TGTGCCAGCGGAACGGGAGACACTGGGGCCAACGTCCTGACTTTC,CASGTGDTGANVLTF
TRBV19,.,TRBD1,TRBJ1-2,TGTGCCAGTAGTACTCGGACAGGGTATGGCTACACCTTC,CASSTRTGYGYTF
TRBV7-2,.,.,TRBJ2-7,TGTGCCAGCAGCTCGGACGGAGCCTCCTACGAGCAGTACTTC,CASSSDGASYEQYF
TRBV6-1,few,TRBD2,TRBJ2-7,TGTGCCAGCAGACTAGCGGGAGTAAAAGAGCAGTACTTC,CASRLAGVKEQYF
TRBV11-2,.,.,TRBJ1-1,TGTGCCAGCAGCTTAGTTTGGGGGGCCTCGGACACTGAAGCTTTCTTT,CASSLVWGASDTEAFF
TRBV5-4,.,TRBD2,TRBJ2-7,TGTGCCAGCAGCTTGGTTACTAGCGGACGATCTCCCTACGAGCAGTACTTC,CASSLVTSGRSPYEQYF
TRBV7-8,.,.,TRBJ1-1,TGTGCCAGCAGCTTAGTTGTATCCACCTCGAACACTGAAGCTTTCTTT,CASSLVVSTSNTEAFF
TRBV19,once,.,TRBJ1-2,TGTGCCAGTAGCCGCCGGGTCAGTGCGAACTATGGCTACACCTTC,CASSRRVSANYGYTF
TRBV6-1,.,TRBD2,TRBJ2-1,TGTGCCAGCAGTGAACAGATAGCGGGGGCCAATGAGCAGTTCTTC,CASSEQIAGANEQFF
TRBV29-1,.,TRBD2,TRBJ2-5,TGCAGCGTTGATACGGCGGGAGGGAGGGAGGAGACCCAGTACTTC,CSVDTAGGREETQYF
TRBV19,.,.,TRBJ1-1,TGTGCCAGTACCCACCACGGCGGCAAGAACACTGAAGCTTTCTTT,CASTHHGGKNTEAFF
TRBV5-5,.,.,TRBJ1-5,TGTGCCAGCAGCCCTTATGGTAATCAGCCCCAGCATTTT,CASSPYGNQPQHF
TRBV30,once,.,TRBJ1-1,TGTGCCTGGAATGGGGCAAGGCAGGGACGGGCTTTCTTT,CAWNGARQGRAFF
TRBV30,.,.,TRBJ1-5,TGTGCCTGGAGTGTGGGCAACGGCAATCAGCCCCAGCATTTT,CAWSVGNGNQPQHF
TRBV18,.,TRBD1,TRBJ1-1,TGTGCCAGCTCACCTTTGGACAGGGGTGGTACTGAAGCTTTCTTT,CASSPLDRGGTEAFF
TRBV29-1,once,.,TRBJ2-7,TGCAGCGTTGAAGGTGAAGCAACCTACGAGCAGTACTTC,CSVEGEATYEQYF
TRBV11-2,.,.,TRBJ1-1,TGTGCCAGCAGAGGAGGGGCCCCTTACACTGAAGCTTTCTTT,CASRGGAPYTEAFF
TRBV11-1,once,TRBD2,TRBJ2-7,TGTGCCAGCAGCTCGGCGGGACTAGCCTCCTACGAGCAGTACTTC,CASSSAGLASYEQYF
TRBV18,once,.,TRBJ1-4,TGTGCCAGCTCACCGGACAGATTGGGTGAAAAACTGTTTTTT,CASSPDRLGEKLFF
TRBV10-3,once,TRBD1,TRBJ2-3,TGTGCCATCAGTGGGGACAGCGCAGATACGCAGTATTTT,CAISGDSADTQYF
TRBV7-2,.,.,TRBJ2-7,TGTGCCAGCAGCTTAGACGGGGGCCACGAGCAGTACTTC,CASSLDGGHEQYF
TRBV29-1,.,TRBD2,TRBJ2-1,TGCAGCGTTGAAGTTGGACTAGCGGGGGTGGGCAATGAGCAGTTCTTC,CSVEVGLAGVGNEQFF
TRBV13,.,.,TRBJ2-7,TGTGCCAGCAGCCCCCAGGGACCCTACGAGCAGTACTTC,CASSPQGPYEQYF
TRBV9,.,TRBD2,TRBJ2-1,TGTGCCAGCAGCGTCGAGGGGACTAGCGGGAATGAGCAGTTCTTC,CASSVEGTSGNEQFF
TRBV6-6,.,.,TRBJ1-5,TGTGCCAGCAGTACCTCCGGGCTCAGCAATCAGCCCCAGCATTTT,CASSTSGLSNQPQHF
TRBV5-6,once,TRBD2,TRBJ2-7,TGTGCCAGCAGCTTAACTAGCGGGATCGGGGAGCAGTACTTC,CASSLTSGIGEQYF
TRBV30,once,TRBD1,TRBJ1-5,TGTGCCTGGAGTGTAAGTCGGACAGGGGGCAATCAGCCCCAGCATTTT,CAWSVSRTGGNQPQHF
TRBV5-4,.,TRBD1,TRBJ2-1,TGTGCCAGCAGCGTCGGACAGGGAGGTTGGTCCTACAATGAGCAGTTCTTC,CASSVGQGGWSYNEQFF
TRBV9,once,.,TRBJ2-3,TGTGCCAGCAGCGTTGGTGGCTTTGGAGCAGATACGCAGTATTTT,CASSVGGFGADTQYF
TRBV9,.,.,TRBJ2-7,TGTGCCAGCAGCGGGGGACCAGCCTACGAGCAGTACTTC,CASSGGPAYEQYF
TRBV6-1,few,.,TRBJ1-5,TGTGCCAGCAGTGAAGTTGGGGGCGGTCAGCCCCAGCATTTT,CASSEVGGGQPQHF
TRBV9,.,.,TRBJ2-3,TGTGCCAGCAGCGCCCTAACATTGGATACGCAGTATTTT,CASSALTLDTQYF
TRBV4-1,.,TRBD1,TRBJ2-1,TGCGCCAGCAGCCAACGCGGACAGGGCTCGCCCTCGGGCTACAATGAGCAGTTCTTC,CASSQRGQGSPSGYNEQFF
TRBV7-6,.,TRBD1,TRBJ2-5,TGTGCCAGCAGCACAGAGACAGGGGCGGACCAAGAGACCCAGTACTTC,CASSTETGADQETQYF
TRBV7-9,once,.,TRBJ2-7,TGTGCCAGCACCCCGCTATCGAGCTACGAGCAGTACTTC,CASTPLSSYEQYF